Included here is one T cell receptor beta chain sequence, with context. The V end was cut by 1 base, the J end by 0 bases, with 4 bases between. From germline, CDR1 is LGHNA and CDR2 YNFKEQ. The CDR3 spans 14 residues. The sample is drawn from a study of lymphopenia after photon versus proton radiotherapy. Assay used: immunoSEQ multiplex PCR; TCRdb lists only in-frame clones, some missing. The sample shows about 24,000 clones, around 85% of them seen only once. This chain connects TRBV4-2 to TRBJ2-4; D not resolved. This receptor was obtained from a man aged 55-75 years with pancreatic cancer. This material consisted of peripheral blood, taken from a patient treated with photon-based radiotherapy. For the CDR3, the DNA is TGTGCCAGCAGCCAAGCAGTAGCCAAAAACATTCAGTACTTC. Its translation: CASSQAVAKNIQYF.